This T cell receptor beta chain was recovered during a study of low-dose radiotherapy and immunotherapy resistance in tumors. Turning to the study itself: Radiation delivery to Cohort 1 consisted of 0.5 Gy per fraction every 2 weeks, summing to 6.5 Gy. Intravenous ipilimumab 1 mg/kg every six weeks was given with nivolumab 240 mg every two weeks. The authors gave intravenous cyclophosphamide 200 mg/m2 every two weeks, one day before radiation and immunotherapy.

The time point is: after trial treatment. This sample's treatment: LDRT plus nivolumab, ipilimumab, low-dose cyclophosphamide and aspirin (RACIN trial). Every donor's regimen consisted of nivolumab, ipilimumab, aspirin, low-dose cyclophosphamide and low-dose radiotherapy. Alpha- and beta-chain coverage of first-strand cDNA came from TRAV- and TRBV-specific primers. TCRs underwent 15 to 25 PCR cycles of amplification with a constant-region primer and V-primer adapter. TCRdb independently ran MiXCR on the reads; one entry per CDR3 protein. Counted here are tens of thousands of distinct CDR3 sequences, less than 20% occurring once; the ten biggest clones make up less than 1.5%. V dropped 5 bases and J dropped 7; count of bases not matched to a gene: 14. This CDR3 has 16 residues. CDR1 is MDHEN and CDR2 is SYDVKM in the germline V gene. A remark on this clonotype: A far more abundant clone sits one base away, making this likely a read error.

This clonotype originated in a male donor with prostate cancer. The rearrangement uses TRBV28 and TRBJ2-7; 10 bases are shared with TRBD2. The sample in question was PBMCs, obtained after low-dose radiotherapy plus immunotherapy. The CDR3: CASSRTAGGTYNEQYF. CDR3 bases: TGTGCCAGCAGTCGAACAGCGGGAGGGACCTACAATGAGCAGTACTTC. The full variable domain, rest sourced from reference TRBV28 and TRBJ2-7, is DVKVTQSSRYLVKRTGEKVFLECVQDMDHENMFWYRQDPGLGLRLIYFSYDVKMKEKGDIPEGYSVSREKKERFSLILESASTNQTSMYLCASSRTAGGTYNEQYFGPGTRLTVT.